This TCR beta chain came from a study of cytomegalovirus exposure and HLA in healthy donors. Study-wide findings and caveats: Using a false discovery rate of 0.05, a later analysis showed that 16,951 TCR beta sequences were associated with HLA alleles. Many donors carried some public TCRs, although rarity characterized most TCR sequences. Beyond CMV serostatus, there was no information to go on about immune exposure. Owing to their indistinguishability, certain V segments, notably TRBV6-2 and TRBV6-3, were excluded.

The CDR3 has 13 amino acids. In germline, CDR1 is MGHRA, CDR2 YSYEKL. With 11 bases removed from V and 3 bases from J, the gap between germline ends came to 14 bases. Turning to this clone: Antigen: not known.

The primer mix had 60 Vbeta and 13 Jbeta primers. Data came from immunoSEQ multiplex PCR; TCRdb stores just in-frame clones and leaves some out. The sample gives approximately 140,000 clones, 75% to 80% of which show up once; nearly 5% is in the top ten. This TCR derives from a woman aged 45-65 years in good health and CMV-seronegative. V gene TRBV4-1 combines with J gene TRBJ1-3; no clear D gene. The sequencing sample was made of PBMCs. CDR3 residues: CAAASKIGNTIYF. The CDR3 region has the DNA TGCGCCGCGGCCAGCAAGATTGGAAACACCATATATTTT.